The following is a T cell receptor (beta chain) sequence with its context. The data were obtained in a study of blood T cell repertoires in COVID-19. Study-level information: Sites across the United States, Italy and Spain contributed samples from acute and convalescent COVID-19. Sample material is recorded as cDNA or gDNA derived from T cells, B-cell-depleted T cells, or PBMCs.

The table came from immunoSEQ multiplex PCR; TCRdb's copy has only in-frame clones and leaves some out. The table shows a few hundred thousand clones, with roughly four fifths occurring only once. It was during active infection that Seattle patients were enrolled and then longitudinally followed. Germline V gives CDR1 MDHEN, CDR2 SYDVKM. The CDR3 runs 15 residues. Losses at the gene ends were 1 base for V and 0 bases for J; bases not matched to a gene: 2. The sequenced sample consisted of peripheral blood. This TCR was recovered from a person between 65 and 79 years old with COVID-19, enrolled during active disease. The chain carries TRBV28 and TRBJ2-7; 8 bases map to TRBD2. CDR3 sequence (DNA): TGTGCCAGCAGTTTATTAGCGGGGATCTCCTACGAGCAGTACTTC. Residues: CASSLLAGISYEQYF.